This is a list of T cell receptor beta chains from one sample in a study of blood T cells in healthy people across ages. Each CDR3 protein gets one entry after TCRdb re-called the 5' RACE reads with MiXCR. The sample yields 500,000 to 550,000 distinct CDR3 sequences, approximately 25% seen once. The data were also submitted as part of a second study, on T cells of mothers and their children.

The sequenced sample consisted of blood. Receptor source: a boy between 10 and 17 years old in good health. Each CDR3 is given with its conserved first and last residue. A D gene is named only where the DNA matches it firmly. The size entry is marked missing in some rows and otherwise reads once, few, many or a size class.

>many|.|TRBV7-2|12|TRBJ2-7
TGTGCCAGCAGCTTAGAGGGGGTCGAGCAGTACTTC
CASSLEGVEQYF
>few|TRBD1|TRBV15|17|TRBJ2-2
TGTGCCACCAGCTATCCACCGGGACAGGGGGCCACCGGGGAGCTGTTTTTT
CATSYPPGQGATGELFF
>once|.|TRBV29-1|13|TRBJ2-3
TGCAGCGTTGCATCGGGGAGCACAGATACGCAGTATTTT
CSVASGSTDTQYF
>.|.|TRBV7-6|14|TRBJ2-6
TGTGCCAGCAGCTCAGTAGCTGGGGCCAACGTCCTGACTTTC
CASSSVAGANVLTF
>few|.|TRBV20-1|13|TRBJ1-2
TGCAGTGCCGAATGGACGGCGAACTATGGCTACACCTTC
CSAEWTANYGYTF
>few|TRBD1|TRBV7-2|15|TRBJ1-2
TGTGCCAGCACCCGAGGACAGGGGAAGAACTATGGCTACACCTTC
CASTRGQGKNYGYTF
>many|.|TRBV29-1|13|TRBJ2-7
TGCAGCGTTGAAGGTGGTGATACCTACGAGCAGTACTTC
CSVEGGDTYEQYF
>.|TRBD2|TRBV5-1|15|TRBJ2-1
TGCGCCAGCAGCTTTGACCCGGGACTAGGCAATGAGCAGTTCTTC
CASSFDPGLGNEQFF
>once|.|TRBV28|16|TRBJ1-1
TGTGCCAGCAGTTTATGGGGGGGTGGGATGAACACTGAAGCTTTCTTT
CASSLWGGGMNTEAFF
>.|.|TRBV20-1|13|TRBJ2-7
TGCAGCTGGAGGGACGCATTTACCCACGAGCAGTACTTC
CSWRDAFTHEQYF
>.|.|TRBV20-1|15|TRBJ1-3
TGCAGTGCTCTTACACCACAGCGAGCTGGAAACACCATATATTTT
CSALTPQRAGNTIYF
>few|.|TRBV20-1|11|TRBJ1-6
TGCAGTGCCCCAGGGAAGGTCACCCTCCACTTT
CSAPGKVTLHF